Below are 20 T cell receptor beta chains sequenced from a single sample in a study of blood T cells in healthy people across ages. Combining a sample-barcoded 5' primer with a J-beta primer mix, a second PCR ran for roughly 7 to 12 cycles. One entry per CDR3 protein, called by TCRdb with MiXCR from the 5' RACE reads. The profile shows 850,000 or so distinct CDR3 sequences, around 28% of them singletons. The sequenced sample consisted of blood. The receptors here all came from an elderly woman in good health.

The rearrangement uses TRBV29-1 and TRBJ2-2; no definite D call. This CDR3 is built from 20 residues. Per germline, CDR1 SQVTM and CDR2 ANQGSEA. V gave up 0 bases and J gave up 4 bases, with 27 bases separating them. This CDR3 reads CSVEDYLMMSDHAGTGELFF. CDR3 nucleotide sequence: TGCAGCGTTGAAGATTACCTTATGATGTCGGACCATGCAGGCACCGGGGAGCTGTTTTTT.

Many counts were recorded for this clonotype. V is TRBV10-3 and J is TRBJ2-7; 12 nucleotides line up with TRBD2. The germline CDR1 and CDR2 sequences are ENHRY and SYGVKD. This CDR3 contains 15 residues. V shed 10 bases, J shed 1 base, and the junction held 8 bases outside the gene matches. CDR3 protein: CATSSGGALSYEQYF. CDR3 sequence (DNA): TGTGCCACTTCTAGCGGGGGGGCCCTATCCTACGAGCAGTACTTC.

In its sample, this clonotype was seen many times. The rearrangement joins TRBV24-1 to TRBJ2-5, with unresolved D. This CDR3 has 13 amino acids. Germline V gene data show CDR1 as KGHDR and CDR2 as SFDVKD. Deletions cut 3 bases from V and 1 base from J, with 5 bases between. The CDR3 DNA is TGTGCCACCAGTGATGGGTCCCAAGAGACCCAGTACTTC. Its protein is CATSDGSQETQYF.

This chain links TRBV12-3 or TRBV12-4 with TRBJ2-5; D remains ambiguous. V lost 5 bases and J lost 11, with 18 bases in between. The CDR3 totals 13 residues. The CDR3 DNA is TGTGCCAGCAGTCCCCAACTCGATGTTGAGCAGTACTTC. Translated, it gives CASSPQLDVEQYF.

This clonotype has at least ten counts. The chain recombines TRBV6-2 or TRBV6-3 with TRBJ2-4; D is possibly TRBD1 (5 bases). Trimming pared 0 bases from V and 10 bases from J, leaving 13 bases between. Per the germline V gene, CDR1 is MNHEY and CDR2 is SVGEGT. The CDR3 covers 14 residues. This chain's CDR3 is CASSYSGRVRIQYF. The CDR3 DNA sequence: TGTGCCAGCAGTTACTCCGGCAGGGTAAGGATTCAGTACTTC.

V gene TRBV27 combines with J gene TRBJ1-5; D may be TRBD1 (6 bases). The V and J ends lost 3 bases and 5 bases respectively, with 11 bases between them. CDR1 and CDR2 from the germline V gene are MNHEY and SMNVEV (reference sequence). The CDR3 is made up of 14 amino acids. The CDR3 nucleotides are TGTGCCAGCAGTTTTTGGGGGGCTGATCAGCCCCAGCATTTT. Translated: CASSFWGADQPQHF.

The CDR3 DNA follows: TGTGCCAGCAGCCACCAAAGCACAGATGCGGAGTATTTT. Translated, it gives CASSHQSTDAEYF. The rearrangement links TRBV12-3 or TRBV12-4 to TRBJ2-3; no firm D call. Trimming took 6 bases from V and 13 from J, leaving 20 bases between them. The CDR3 has 13 residues.

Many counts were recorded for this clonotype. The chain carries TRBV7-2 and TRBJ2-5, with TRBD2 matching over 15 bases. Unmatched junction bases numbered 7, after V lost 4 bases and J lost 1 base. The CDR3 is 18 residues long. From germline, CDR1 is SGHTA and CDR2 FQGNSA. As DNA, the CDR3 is TGTGCCAGCAGCTCAGGACTAGCGGGGGGGCGGGGCCAAGAGACCCAGTACTTC. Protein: CASSSGLAGGRGQETQYF. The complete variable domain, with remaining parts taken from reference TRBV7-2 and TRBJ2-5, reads GAGVSQSPSNKVTEKGKDVELRCDPISGHTALYWYRQSLGQGLEFLIYFQGNSAPDKSGLPSDRFSAERTGGSVSTLTIQRTQQEDSAVYLCASSSGLAGGRGQETQYFGPGTRLLVL.

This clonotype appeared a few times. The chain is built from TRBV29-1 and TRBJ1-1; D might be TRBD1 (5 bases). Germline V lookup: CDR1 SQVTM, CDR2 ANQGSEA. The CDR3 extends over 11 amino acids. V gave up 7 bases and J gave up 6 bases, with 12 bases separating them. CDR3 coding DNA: TGCAGCGCGGGACGACTGGCTGAAGCTTTCTTT. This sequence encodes CSAGRLAEAFF.

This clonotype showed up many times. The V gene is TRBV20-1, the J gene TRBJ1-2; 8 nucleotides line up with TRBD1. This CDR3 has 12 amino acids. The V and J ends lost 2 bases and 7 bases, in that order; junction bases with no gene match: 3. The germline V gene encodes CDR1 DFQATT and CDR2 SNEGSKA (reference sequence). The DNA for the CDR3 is TGCAGTGCTAGATTTACAGGGGGTGGCTACACCTTC. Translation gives CSARFTGGGYTF.

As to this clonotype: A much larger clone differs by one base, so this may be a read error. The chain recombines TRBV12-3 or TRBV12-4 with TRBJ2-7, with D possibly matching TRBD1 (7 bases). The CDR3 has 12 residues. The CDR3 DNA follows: TGTGCCTGCAGGGGGGATGGTGACGAGCAGTACTTC. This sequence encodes CACRGDGDEQYF.

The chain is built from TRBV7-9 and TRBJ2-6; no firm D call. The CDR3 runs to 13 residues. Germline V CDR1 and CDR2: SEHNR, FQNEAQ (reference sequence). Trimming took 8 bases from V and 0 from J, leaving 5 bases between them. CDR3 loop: CASVLSGANVLTF. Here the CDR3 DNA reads TGTGCCAGCGTGCTCTCTGGGGCCAACGTCCTGACTTTC. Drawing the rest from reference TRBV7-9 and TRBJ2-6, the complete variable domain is DTGVSQNPRHKITKRGQNVTFRCDPISEHNRLYWYRQTLGQGPEFLTYFQNEAQLEKSRLLSDRFSAERPKGSFSTLEIQRTEQGDSAMYLCASVLSGANVLTFGAGSRLTVL.

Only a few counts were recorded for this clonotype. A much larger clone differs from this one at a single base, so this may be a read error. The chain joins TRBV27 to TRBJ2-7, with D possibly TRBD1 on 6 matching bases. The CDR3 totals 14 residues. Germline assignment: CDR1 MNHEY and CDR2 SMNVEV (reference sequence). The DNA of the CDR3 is TGTACCAGCAGTCAGACCACTCGGACAGCAGAGCAGTACTTC. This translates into CTSSQTTRTAEQYF.

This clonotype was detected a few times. The CDR3 DNA reads TGTGCCAGCAGTTACGGGGTGGGGACCCAGTTCTTC. This gives the protein CASSYGVGTQFF. The rearrangement uses TRBV6-2 or TRBV6-3 and TRBJ2-1; either TRBD1 or TRBD2 may supply D (5 bases each). The V gene lost 2 bases and the J gene lost 13 bases, with 12 bases spanning the gap. The germline gives CDR1 MNHEY, CDR2 SVGEGT. The CDR3 covers 12 residues.

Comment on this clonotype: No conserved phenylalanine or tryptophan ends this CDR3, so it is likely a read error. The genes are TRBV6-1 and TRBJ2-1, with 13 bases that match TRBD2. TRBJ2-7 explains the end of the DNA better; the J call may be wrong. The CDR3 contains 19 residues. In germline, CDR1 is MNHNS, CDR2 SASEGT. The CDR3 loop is CASSASGTSGAPSYNEQYC. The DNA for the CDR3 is TGTGCCAGCAGTGCCTCCGGGACTAGCGGGGCACCCTCCTACAATGAGCAGTACTGC.

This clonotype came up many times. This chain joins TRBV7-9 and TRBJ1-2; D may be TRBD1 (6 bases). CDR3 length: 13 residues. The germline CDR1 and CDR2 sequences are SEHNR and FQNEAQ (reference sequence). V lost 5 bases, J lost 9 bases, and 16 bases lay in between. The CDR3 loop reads CASSPSDRSSYTF. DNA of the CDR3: TGTGCCAGCAGCCCTAGCGACAGGAGCAGCTACACCTTC.

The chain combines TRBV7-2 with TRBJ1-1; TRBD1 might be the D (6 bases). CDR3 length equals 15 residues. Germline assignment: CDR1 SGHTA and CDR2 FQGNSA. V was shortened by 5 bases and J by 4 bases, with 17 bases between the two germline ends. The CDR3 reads CASSPNRALRTEAFF. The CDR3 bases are TGTGCCAGCAGCCCGAACAGGGCTTTGCGCACTGAAGCTTTCTTT.

The CDR3 loop is CSASLGGRGNTIYF. The CDR3 coding sequence is TGCAGTGCTAGCTTAGGGGGGCGTGGAAACACCATATATTTT. The rearrangement links TRBV20-1 to TRBJ1-3; D perhaps matches TRBD1 (6 bases). The ends were cut back, 3 bases at V and 3 bases at J, with 12 bases in the middle. Germline assignment: CDR1 DFQATT and CDR2 SNEGSKA (reference sequence). The CDR3 contains 14 residues.

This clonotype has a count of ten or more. CDR3 in amino acids: CSVAWTWYEQYF. CDR3 sequence (DNA): TGCAGCGTCGCTTGGACCTGGTACGAGCAGTACTTC. V is TRBV29-1 and J is TRBJ2-7; no reliable D call. CDR1 and CDR2 (germline): SQVTM, ANQGSEA. The CDR3 contains 12 residues. The V end was cut by 6 bases, the J end by 4 bases, with 13 bases between.

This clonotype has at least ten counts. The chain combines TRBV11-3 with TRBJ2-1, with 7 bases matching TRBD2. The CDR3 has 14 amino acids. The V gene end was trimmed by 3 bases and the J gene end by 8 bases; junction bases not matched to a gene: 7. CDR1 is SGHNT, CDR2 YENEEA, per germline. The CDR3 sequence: CASSLETSSHEQFF. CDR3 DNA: TGTGCCAGCAGCTTGGAGACTAGCTCGCATGAGCAGTTCTTC.